This paragraph covers one T cell receptor beta chain sequence. The antigen is undetermined. CDR3 length equals 14 residues. In germline, CDR1 is ENHRY, CDR2 SYGVKD. Germline trimming cut 6 bases from V and 2 bases from J; bases unmatched to any gene: 7. The data derive from a study of Graves' ophthalmopathy and Graves' hyperthyroidism. Study-level findings and limits: Most thyroid-expanded clonotypes exceeding 0.001 frequency were also found in blood.

Scientists amplified the TCR beta CDR3 regions from RNA transcripts. The first round was an RT-PCR with HTBI primers, and the second round was a multiplex PCR. A single record per CDR3 protein comes from TCRdb applying MiXCR to the multiplex PCR reads. The repertoire holds hundreds of thousands of distinct CDR3 sequences, with 40% as singletons. Sequenced material: peripheral blood. This sequence was found in an adult man with Graves' ophthalmopathy. This chain links TRBV10-3 with TRBJ2-7, with TRBD1 matching 7 bases. In DNA form, the CDR3 reads TGTGCCATCAGCCTTAGACAGGGAACCTACGAGCAGTACTTC. Encoded protein: CAISLRQGTYEQYF.